The 18 T cell receptor beta chains presented below share a single source sample, sequenced in a study of identical twins. TCRdb passed the 5' RACE reads through MiXCR, listing each CDR3 protein once. The table shows hundreds of thousands of distinct CDR3 sequences, with around 6% occurring only once. Sequenced input: naive T cells sorted from blood. The receptor set was obtained from a man aged 18 to 29 in good health.

This clonotype was detected only a few times. CDR3: CASSLMDNPYEQYF. Written as DNA, the CDR3 is TGTGCCAGCAGTTTGATGGACAATCCTTACGAGCAGTACTTC. The chain recombines TRBV6-2 or TRBV6-3 with TRBJ2-7, with D possibly being TRBD1 (5 bases). This CDR3 is 14 amino acids long. Germline values: CDR1 MNHEY, CDR2 SVGEGT. V lost 4 bases and J 4 bases, leaving 14 bases between the germline ends.

This clonotype was seen only a few times. The chain carries TRBV14 and TRBJ2-1; D is unresolved. V lost 0 bases and J lost 12, with 12 bases in between. From germline, CDR1 is SGHDN and CDR2 FVKESK. This CDR3 is 13 amino acids long. As DNA, the CDR3 is TGTGCCAGCAGCCAAGATGGCAGTTTTTGGCAGTTCTTC. Its protein is CASSQDGSFWQFF.

Ten or more counts support this clonotype. The chain has TRBV12-3 or TRBV12-4 and TRBJ2-3, with no clear D. This CDR3 has 12 residues. V shed 5 bases and J shed 0 bases, with 3 bases lying between them. The CDR3 nucleotides read TGTGCCAGCAGTACAAGCACAGATACGCAGTATTTT. Translated, it gives CASSTSTDTQYF.

The chain carries TRBV28 and TRBJ2-3; no firm D call. The V gene lost 4 bases and the J gene lost 0 bases, with 14 bases spanning the gap. Germline V gene lookup returns CDR1 MDHEN and CDR2 SYDVKM. The CDR3 is 16 amino acids. CDR3 DNA: TGTGCCAGCAGTTCCCTTGTAGGCCCTAGCACAGATACGCAGTATTTT. Encoded protein: CASSSLVGPSTDTQYF.

This clonotype was recorded many times. CDR3 region: CASSLGRQGEQFF. As DNA, the CDR3 is TGCGCCAGCAGCTTGGGGAGGCAAGGAGAGCAGTTCTTC. The chain links TRBV5-1 to TRBJ2-1; maybe TRBD2 (5 bases). V was trimmed by 0 bases and J by 10 bases, leaving 11 bases between them. This CDR3 has 13 amino acids. From germline, CDR1 is SGHRS and CDR2 YFSETQ. The full variable domain, with the rest looked up from reference TRBV5-1 and TRBJ2-1, is KAGVTQTPRYLIKTRGQQVTLSCSPISGHRSVSWYQQTPGQGLQFLFEYFSETQRNKGNFPGRFSGRQFSNSRSEMNVSTLELGDSALYLCASSLGRQGEQFFGPGTRLTVL.

This clonotype was recorded many times. The V and J genes are TRBV27 and TRBJ2-5; D ambiguous. From germline, CDR1 is MNHEY and CDR2 SMNVEV (reference sequence). The V and J ends lost 4 bases and 5 bases respectively, with 17 bases between them. The CDR3 totals 15 residues. The CDR3 here is CASSSLAMDEETQYF. CDR3 bases: TGTGCCAGCAGTTCACTGGCGATGGATGAGGAGACCCAGTACTTC.

This clonotype was recorded at least ten times. The V gene is TRBV5-6, the J gene TRBJ2-3; TRBD2 is a possible D gene (6 bases). Trimming removed 0 bases at V and 1 base at J, with 15 bases between. The germline V gene encodes CDR1 SGHDT and CDR2 YYEEEE. The CDR3 consists of 17 residues. In DNA, the CDR3 is TGTGCCAGCAGCTTGGTAATCGGCGGGATCCGCACAGATACGCAGTATTTT. This translates into CASSLVIGGIRTDTQYF.

The CDR3 DNA reads as TGCAGTGCTAGGGACGGCGGGAACTCTAATTACGAGCAGTACTTC. Its translation: CSARDGGNSNYEQYF. V is TRBV20-1 and J is TRBJ2-7, with a possible D match to TRBD2 (6 bases). Germline CDR1 DFQATT, CDR2 SNEGSKA (reference sequence). Trimming took off 3 bases at V and 4 bases at J, with 19 bases between the two ends. This CDR3 spans 15 amino acids.

This clonotype was recorded many times. The chain couples TRBV3-1 to TRBJ2-5; 9 bases are shared with TRBD1. The trim removed 4 bases at V and 4 bases at J, leaving 4 bases unmatched. This CDR3 is built from 14 residues. Germline assignment: CDR1 LGHDT and CDR2 YNNKEL (reference sequence). The CDR3 nucleotides read TGTGCCAGCAGCCCACCGGACAGGGGAGAGACCCAGTACTTC. Protein sequence: CASSPPDRGETQYF.

This clonotype was seen a few times. The chain carries TRBV12-3 or TRBV12-4 and TRBJ1-1; D gene uncertain. Trimming took off 5 bases at V and 3 bases at J, with 13 bases between the two ends. The CDR3 runs to 14 residues. The CDR3 spells CASSPLGSYTEAFF. DNA for the CDR3: TGTGCCAGCAGTCCTCTCGGGTCCTACACTGAAGCTTTCTTT.

The table lists this clonotype with many counts. V is TRBV6-2 or TRBV6-3 and J is TRBJ2-1, with TRBD2 identical over 8 bases. The CDR3 has 16 residues. The junction had 8 bases not matched to a gene; V was cut back by 0 bases and J by 7 bases. Looked up from germline, CDR1 is MNHEY and CDR2 is SVGEGT. DNA for the CDR3: TGTGCCAGCAGTTACTCGTTCGCGGGAGGTCGAAATGAGCAGTTCTTC. It specifies CASSYSFAGGRNEQFF.

The rearrangement links TRBV5-1 to TRBJ2-7; 10 bases agree with TRBD2. Germline CDR1 reads SGHRS; CDR2 reads YFSETQ. Germline trimming cut 3 bases from V and 2 bases from J; bases unmatched to any gene: 5. CDR3 length: 15 residues. CDR3 DNA sequence: TGCGCCAGCAGCTATACCGGGACTAGCGCCTACGAGCAGTACTTC. As protein: CASSYTGTSAYEQYF. The full variable domain, completed using reference TRBV5-1 and TRBJ2-7, is KAGVTQTPRYLIKTRGQQVTLSCSPISGHRSVSWYQQTPGQGLQFLFEYFSETQRNKGNFPGRFSGRQFSNSRSEMNVSTLELGDSALYLCASSYTGTSAYEQYFGPGTRLTVT.

This clonotype was counted many times. The chain recombines TRBV5-1 with TRBJ2-1; 9 bases match TRBD2. V trimming: 2 bases; J trimming: 8 bases; junction bases outside the gene matches: 11. Germline lookup yields CDR1 SGHRS and CDR2 YFSETQ. This CDR3 is 16 amino acids long. The CDR3 region is CASSFPVAGARDEQFF. The CDR3 DNA follows: TGCGCCAGCAGCTTCCCTGTAGCGGGAGCGCGGGATGAGCAGTTCTTC.

This clonotype was counted at least ten times. V and J are TRBV29-1 and TRBJ2-5; no definite D call. The V gene lost 6 bases and the J gene lost 2 bases, with 10 bases spanning the gap. Per germline, CDR1 SQVTM and CDR2 ANQGSEA. This CDR3 has 12 residues. The CDR3 DNA follows: TGCAGCGTGGCCTGGGTACAAGAGACCCAGTACTTC. It yields the protein CSVAWVQETQYF.

In its sample, this clonotype was seen a few times. This chain connects TRBV9 to TRBJ2-1; 9 nucleotides align to TRBD1. V trimming: 0 bases; J trimming: 2 bases; junction bases outside the gene matches: 0. The CDR3 extends over 15 amino acids. Per the germline V gene, CDR1 is SGDLS and CDR2 is YYNGEE. The CDR3 here is CASSVGDRAYNEQFF. The CDR3 region has the DNA TGTGCCAGCAGCGTAGGGGACAGGGCCTACAATGAGCAGTTCTTC. Full variable domain (rest looked up from reference TRBV9 and TRBJ2-1): DSGVTQTPKHLITATGQRVTLRCSPRSGDLSVYWYQQSLDQGLQFLIQYYNGEERAKGNILERFSAQQFPDLHSELNLSSLELGDSALYFCASSVGDRAYNEQFFGPGTRLTVL.

In this sample, this clonotype turned up many times. The genes are TRBV12-3 or TRBV12-4 and TRBJ1-1; TRBD1 matches 7 bases. V lost 5 bases to trimming and J lost 5 bases; unmatched junction nucleotides: 8. This CDR3 has 14 amino acids. CDR3 sequence reads: CASSREQGMTEAFF. The DNA of the CDR3 is TGTGCCAGCAGTAGAGAACAGGGGATGACTGAAGCTTTCTTT.

There are a few counts of this clonotype. The chain joins TRBV7-2 to TRBJ1-2, with TRBD1 matching 8 bases. The junction had 3 bases not matched to a gene; V was cut back by 2 bases and J by 7 bases. From germline, CDR1 is SGHTA and CDR2 FQGNSA. This CDR3 has 13 residues. The CDR3 loop reads CASSLQGAFGYTF. Here the CDR3 DNA reads TGTGCCAGCAGCTTACAGGGGGCGTTTGGCTACACCTTC.

On this clonotype itself: Its ends do not fully match the called genes, so a read error is possible. This rearrangement joins TRBV3-1 to TRBJ2-2; 12 positions agree with TRBD2. In germline, CDR1 is LGHDT, CDR2 YNNKEL (reference sequence). The CDR3 covers 15 residues. CDR3 coding DNA: TGTGCCAGCAGCCGTGCTAGCGGGAGGGCCGGTGAGCTGTTTTTT. This codes for CASSRASGRAGELFF.